Detailed here is one T cell receptor (beta chain). Its specificity is not known. The sample originates from a study of cytomegalovirus exposure and HLA in healthy donors. Study-wide points: Among TCR beta chains, those listed as cytomegalovirus-associated numbered roughly 150. The tendency of first-cohort TCR clusters to co-occur in the 100 to 150 validation repertoires emerged from a later analysis. Reports showed the classifier diagnosing cytomegalovirus status with high specificity and sensitivity.

TCRdb keeps only in-frame clones here, not all; method: immunoSEQ multiplex PCR. The sample contains roughly 330,000 clones, about 85% of which appear only once. V trimming: 6 bases; J trimming: 13 bases; junction bases outside the gene matches: 10. The germline CDR1 and CDR2 sequences are MNHNS and SASEGT. The CDR3 is 12 residues long. The sequence was collected from a woman under 40 in good health and CMV-seropositive. The source material was PBMCs. The J gene is TRBJ2-5, the V gene TRBV6-1, with 8 bases lining up with TRBD2. The CDR3 loop is CASRIGTRAPYF. The CDR3 DNA is TGTGCCAGCAGGATAGGGACTAGAGCTCCGTACTTC.